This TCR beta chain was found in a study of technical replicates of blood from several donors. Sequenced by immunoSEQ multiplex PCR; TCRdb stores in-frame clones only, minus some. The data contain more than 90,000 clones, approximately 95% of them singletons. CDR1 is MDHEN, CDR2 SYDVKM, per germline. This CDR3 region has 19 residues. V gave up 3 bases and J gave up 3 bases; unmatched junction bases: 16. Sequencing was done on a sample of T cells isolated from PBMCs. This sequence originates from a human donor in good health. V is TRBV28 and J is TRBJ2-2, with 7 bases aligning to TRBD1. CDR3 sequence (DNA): TGTGCCAGCAGTTTCCGCCCTGGGACAGTTGGCCGACACACCGGGGAGCTGTTTTTT. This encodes CASSFRPGTVGRHTGELFF.